The next 2 T cell receptor beta chains were all read from a single sample in a study of OX40 agonist ivuxolimab in advanced cancers. TCRdb keeps only in-frame clones here, not all; method: immunoSEQ multiplex PCR. The sample lists about 82,000 clones, roughly nine tenths occurring once. The material was CD4+ or CD8+ T cells sorted from blood, obtained in a trial of the OX40 agonist ivuxolimab. Source of these receptors: an adult with an advanced solid tumor such as melanoma, head and neck, liver or kidney cancer.

The chain recombines TRBV5-1 with TRBJ1-2, with D possibly being TRBD1 (6 bases). V was shortened by 0 bases and J by 4 bases, with 10 bases between the two germline ends. Germline CDR1 reads SGHRS; CDR2 reads YFSETQ. The CDR3 is 14 amino acids. Written as DNA, the CDR3 is TGCGCCAGCAGCTTGGAACAGGGAGGCTATGGCTACACCTTC. Translated: CASSLEQGGYGYTF.

This clone appeared a single time. The V call is TRBV5-1, the J call TRBJ2-5; TRBD2 matches 8 bases. Losses at the gene ends were 5 bases for V and 4 bases for J; bases not matched to a gene: 16. In germline, CDR1 is SGHRS, CDR2 YFSETQ. The CDR3 is made up of 17 amino acids. CDR3 loop: CASRTTTGGGSGETQYF. As DNA, the CDR3 is TGCGCCAGCAGGACAACTACCGGGGGGGGGAGCGGAGAGACCCAGTACTTC.